What follows describes a single T cell receptor (beta chain). Its specific antigen is unknown. It has no much larger one-base neighbor in the sample; base qualities were not kept. TCR cDNA was synthesized by 5'RACE template switching, which introduced a universal primer site and unique molecular identifiers. Priming for cDNA synthesis came from both the TCR alpha and TCR beta constant segments. Two PCR steps were used to amplify libraries, with sample barcodes and sequencing adapters being added in the second step. Libraries were sequenced on Illumina HiSeq 2500 (2x100 bp) or NovaSeq (2x150 bp). The authors' analysis ran thus. MIGEC handled demultiplexing of reads and collapsing into UMI consensus sequences, while MiXCR performed V(D)J alignment. Clonotypes responding to the vaccine were identified with edgeR on replicate PBMC samples, with the criteria of FDR below 0.01 and a log2 fold change above 5 up to day 15. CD4 or CD8 identity was assigned to each bulk clonotype according to whether the clonotype was present at higher abundance in the sequenced CD4 repertoire or the sequenced CD8 repertoire. TCRdb's own reprocessing of the public reads used fastp at Q25 and MiXCR and kept productive beta chains. Each entry merges the rows of one CDR3 protein and shows their most common DNA and genes. The V and J calls and clone size come from TCRdb's table, not from the authors' own analysis. The table for this sample lists around 600,000 distinct CDR3 sequences; approximately 13% of them were counted only once. About 15% of the sample lies in the top ten.

The sample originates from a study of T cells after yellow fever vaccination (dated by TCRdb to the late 2010s). About the full investigation: Libraries from fractions with low cell numbers were prepared with the SMART-Seq v4 Ultra Low Input RNA kit. To track T-cell clones before and after primary and booster YFV17D yellow fever vaccination, bulk TCR alpha and beta repertoires were sequenced longitudinally. Two healthy male donors made up the cohort, one aged 18 to 29 years and the other aged 30 to 40 years. Blood samples were taken at several timepoints before and after primary and secondary immunization, and bulk PBMC replicates and cell subsets were isolated.

From the cysteine up to the phenylalanine, the CDR3 has a length of 14 residues. Only CDR3 DNA remains: 42 bases, in frame from the first base. Trimming removed 2 bases from V and 7 bases from J; the gene matches leave 5 bases unexplained. CDR1 and CDR2, per the germline V gene, are SGHTA and FQGNSA. General findings and caveats noted by the study authors: Compared with the primary T-cell response, the secondary T-cell response was faster but weaker, reaching its peak on day 5 rather than on day 15. After the booster, most of the clones that had expanded following primary vaccination were detected again (around 97% of CD4 and roughly 88% of CD8), which suggests that memory was broadly maintained. A small share of clonotypes occurred in both CD4 and CD8 compartments, likely arising from convergent recombination. The study included only a couple of donors, which limits how far the findings can be generalized. Computational filtering was needed because FACS-sorted repertoires could contain abundant contaminating clonotypes from the bulk population.

The treatment or condition label for this specimen denotes: live attenuated yellow fever vaccine strain. At each blood-draw timepoint, two biological replicates of bulk PBMCs were collected. PBMCs were isolated from peripheral blood using a standard Ficoll-Paque protocol. TriZol was used to extract RNA from bulk PBMCs, from CD4 and CD8 fractions, and from dextramer-positive and dextramer-negative fractions. Rearrangement joined TRBV7-2 to TRBJ2-4, with 7 bases in between that match TRBD1. The sequencing used PBMCs, collected on the day of the yellow fever booster vaccination. This TCR derives from a man aged 25 to 45 who received the YFV17D yellow fever vaccine. The DNA sequence is TGTGCCAGCAGCTTAACCCCGACAGGGAACATTCAGTACTTC. It codes for CASSLTPTGNIQYF.